The source of this TCR beta chain is a study of immune characterization of retroperitoneal liposarcoma. Germline CDR1 MNHNS, CDR2 SASEGT. The V end lost 5 bases, the J end lost 7 bases, and 23 bases lay between the germline ends. CDR3 size: 17 residues. TCRdb ran MiXCR on the PCR reads and lists one entry per CDR3 protein. The table records over 9,500 distinct CDR3 sequences, around half of them present only once. The chain links TRBV6-1 to TRBJ1-4; perhaps TRBD1 as D (5 bases). The specimen was tumor tissue. This TCR was sampled from a female donor with retroperitoneal liposarcoma. Here the CDR3 DNA reads TGTGCCAGCAGTAGAGCCCCCGTTGGCGGGGGTGGTGAAAAACTGTTTTTT. As protein: CASSRAPVGGGGEKLFF.